These 17 T cell receptor beta chains were all obtained from the same sample, sequenced in a study of T cells after yellow fever vaccination (dated by TCRdb to between 2019 and 2020). The library was produced with 5' RACE. The sample was run on an Illumina HiSeq 2500. Starting from the raw public reads, TCRdb applied fastp trimming at Q25, assembled clones with MiXCR and retained in-frame beta chains. Each CDR3 protein appears once, grouped with its most common genes and DNA. The sample records around 590,000 distinct CDR3 sequences, 9% to 15% of which are singletons. The top ten hold around 14% of the sample. The treatment or condition label for this specimen denotes: live attenuated yellow fever vaccine strain. The specimen comprised PBMCs, sampled on the day of the yellow fever booster vaccination. Receptors were obtained from a man aged 25 to 40 who received the YFV17D yellow fever vaccine.

This clonotype was seen only a few times. The chain carries TRBV28 and TRBJ1-4; possibly TRBD1 for D (6 bases). V shed 10 bases and J shed 7 bases, with 16 bases lying between them. This CDR3 comprises 13 residues. Germline CDR1 MDHEN, CDR2 SYDVKM. The CDR3 DNA sequence: TGTGCCACCGAGGACAGTGGGCTTGAAAAACTGTTTTTT. This translates into CATEDSGLEKLFF. Together with reference TRBV28 and TRBJ1-4, the CDR3 gives the full variable domain: DVKVTQSSRYLVKRTGEKVFLECVQDMDHENMFWYRQDPGLGLRLIYFSYDVKMKEKGDIPEGYSVSREKKERFSLILESASTNQTSMYLCATEDSGLEKLFFGSGTQLSVL.

V gene TRBV13 combines with J gene TRBJ1-2, with 9 bases aligning to TRBD1. The V gene end was trimmed by 2 bases and the J gene end by 3 bases; junction bases not matched to a gene: 7. Germline loops: CDR1 PRHDT, CDR2 FYEKMQ (reference sequence). There are 16 residues in the CDR3. The CDR3 sequence is CASSLSGQGSDYGYTF. The CDR3 DNA is TGTGCCAGCAGCTTATCAGGACAGGGGAGCGACTATGGCTACACCTTC.

This clonotype was detected a few times. The chain joins TRBV20-1 to TRBJ2-1, with 8 bases lining up with TRBD2. Germline CDR1 reads DFQATT; CDR2 reads SNEGSKA (reference sequence). The junction had 8 bases not matched to a gene; V was cut back by 0 bases and J by 7 bases. This CDR3 is 15 amino acids long. The CDR3 nucleotides are TGCAGTGCTAGAGAAGTGGGACTAGTTAGGAATGAGCAGTTCTTC. This codes for CSAREVGLVRNEQFF.

V is TRBV7-2 and J is TRBJ2-1; 8 nucleotides align to TRBD2. Germline CDR1 reads SGHTA; CDR2 reads FQGNSA. Unmatched junction bases numbered 6, after V lost 1 base and J lost 10 bases. There are 14 residues in the CDR3. This chain's CDR3 is CASSLVAGRGEQFF. CDR3 DNA sequence: TGTGCCAGCAGCTTAGTAGCGGGGCGGGGGGAGCAGTTCTTC.

This clonotype has only a few counts. V usage is TRBV12-3 or TRBV12-4 and J usage is TRBJ2-7; 9 bases map to TRBD2. The length of the CDR3 is 14 residues. V was clipped by 5 bases and J by 4 bases; unmatched bases: 6. CDR3 nucleotide sequence: TGTGCCAGCAGTGCGGGACTAGCACTATACGAGCAGTACTTC. Protein sequence: CASSAGLALYEQYF.

The chain has TRBV20-1 and TRBJ2-7; 8 nucleotides agree with TRBD1. The junction had 6 bases not matched to a gene; V was cut back by 4 bases and J by 1 base. Germline V gene lookup returns CDR1 DFQATT and CDR2 SNEGSKA (reference sequence). The CDR3 is 14 residues long. CDR3 DNA sequence: TGCAGTGCTAACCTCCGGGACAGGTCCTACGAGCAGTACTTC. As protein: CSANLRDRSYEQYF.

This clonotype was observed many times. V and J are TRBV6-5 and TRBJ2-1; 13 bases match TRBD2. V dropped 4 bases and J dropped 4; count of bases not matched to a gene: 4. The CDR3 sequence is 16 residues long. Germline CDR1 and CDR2: MNHEY and SVGAGI. The CDR3 nucleotides read TGTGCCAGCAGTTCCCCGGGACTAGCGGGATACAATGAGCAGTTCTTC. It encodes CASSSPGLAGYNEQFF.

The chain recombines TRBV7-2 with TRBJ2-7, with TRBD2 matching over 7 bases. Germline V gene data show CDR1 as SGHTA and CDR2 as FQGNSA. CDR3 length: 15 amino acids. V was clipped by 4 bases and J by 4 bases; unmatched bases: 10. CDR3 coding DNA: TGTGCCAGCAGCTCTTATACCGGACTAGAGTACGAGCAGTACTTC. Translated: CASSSYTGLEYEQYF.

The chain joins TRBV5-5 to TRBJ2-3, with TRBD2 identical over 10 bases. V was clipped by 4 bases and J by 2 bases; unmatched bases: 7. This CDR3 contains 16 residues. The V gene's germline CDR1 is SGHKS and CDR2 YYEKEE (reference sequence). The CDR3 loop is CASSPLAGDNTDTQYF. The CDR3 bases are TGTGCCAGCAGCCCCCTAGCGGGGGATAACACAGATACGCAGTATTTT. The variable domain in full, completed from reference TRBV5-5 and TRBJ2-3, reads DAGVTQSPTHLIKTRGQQVTLRCSPISGHKSVSWYQQVLGQGPQFIFQYYEKEERGRGNFPDRFSARQFPNYSSELNVNALLLGDSALYLCASSPLAGDNTDTQYFGPGTRLTVL.

The chain joins TRBV27 to TRBJ2-3; D unclear. Germline V CDR1 and CDR2: MNHEY, SMNVEV (reference sequence). CDR3 length: 15 amino acids. Trimming took off 5 bases at V and 0 bases at J, with 12 bases between the two ends. The chain's CDR3 is CASSPAYSSTDTQYF. CDR3 in DNA: TGTGCCAGCAGTCCCGCGTATTCTAGCACAGATACGCAGTATTTT.

In its sample, this clonotype was seen once. This chain links TRBV19 with TRBJ1-1, with TRBD1 matching over 8 bases. Germline V gene lookup returns CDR1 LNHDA and CDR2 SQIVND (reference sequence). V trimming: 10 bases; J trimming: 3 bases; junction bases outside the gene matches: 4. This CDR3 is built from 12 residues. The CDR3 spells CATVTGDTEAFF. The CDR3 region has the DNA TGTGCCACTGTGACAGGGGACACTGAAGCTTTCTTT. The whole variable domain, filled in from reference TRBV19 and TRBJ1-1, reads DGGITQSPKYLFRKEGQNVTLSCEQNLNHDAMYWYRQDPGQGLRLIYYSQIVNDFQKGDIAEGYSVSREKKESFPLTVTSAQKNPTAFYLCATVTGDTEAFFGQGTRLTVV.

This clonotype was seen a few times. This rearrangement joins TRBV6-1 to TRBJ1-1; D call uncertain. Trimming pared 6 bases from V and 0 bases from J, leaving 11 bases between. Germline lookup yields CDR1 MNHNS and CDR2 SASEGT. The CDR3 sequence is 14 residues long. CDR3 sequence: CASRGFRVNTEAFF. CDR3 in DNA: TGTGCCAGCAGAGGGTTCCGGGTGAACACTGAAGCTTTCTTT.

This clonotype appeared a few times. The V call is TRBV12-3 or TRBV12-4, the J call TRBJ2-2; D perhaps matches TRBD1 (6 bases). Deletions cut 6 bases from V and 5 bases from J, with 13 bases between. The CDR3 sequence is 14 residues long. The CDR3 protein is CASRRVQGTGELFF. Written as DNA, the CDR3 is TGTGCCAGCAGACGCGTTCAGGGGACCGGGGAGCTGTTTTTT.

This clonotype was detected a few times. The chain links TRBV5-1 to TRBJ2-5, with 8 bases aligning to TRBD2. Germline V gene lookup returns CDR1 SGHRS and CDR2 YFSETQ. Germline trimming cut 0 bases from V and 2 bases from J; bases unmatched to any gene: 6. The CDR3 is 16 residues long. CDR3 in amino acids: CASSLGSGRRQETQYF. DNA of the CDR3: TGCGCCAGCAGCTTGGGAAGCGGGAGAAGACAAGAGACCCAGTACTTC. Variable domain in full (rest from reference TRBV5-1 and TRBJ2-5): KAGVTQTPRYLIKTRGQQVTLSCSPISGHRSVSWYQQTPGQGLQFLFEYFSETQRNKGNFPGRFSGRQFSNSRSEMNVSTLELGDSALYLCASSLGSGRRQETQYFGPGTRLLVL.

This clonotype has more than one count but fewer than ten. This chain joins TRBV20-1 and TRBJ2-1; the D is unclear. V lost 6 bases and J lost 1, with 19 bases in between. The CDR3 spans 16 residues. Germline CDR1 reads DFQATT; CDR2 reads SNEGSKA (reference sequence). CDR3 sequence: CSAAGGESKSYNEQFF. In DNA form, the CDR3 reads TGCAGTGCCGCAGGCGGTGAGAGTAAATCCTACAATGAGCAGTTCTTC.

This chain connects TRBV25-1 to TRBJ2-2, with 7 bases matching TRBD2. The ends lost 3 bases at V and 5 bases at J; junction bases unmatched: 12. This CDR3 has 17 amino acids. CDR1 is MGHDK and CDR2 is SYGVNS in the germline V gene. In nucleotides, the CDR3 is TGTGCCAGCAGTGACTCCCGCGGGAGAGTCGGAACCGGGGAGCTGTTTTTT. Residues: CASSDSRGRVGTGELFF.

The sample holds many counts of this clonotype. The V gene is TRBV25-1, the J gene TRBJ2-7, with 10 bases lining up with TRBD1. The CDR3 length is 15 residues. V gave up 7 bases and J gave up 0 bases; unmatched junction bases: 6. Germline assignment: CDR1 MGHDK and CDR2 SYGVNS. The CDR3 spells CASNAGTGVSYEQYF. As DNA, the CDR3 is TGTGCCAGCAACGCCGGGACAGGGGTCTCCTACGAGCAGTACTTC.